This is a list of T cell receptor beta chains from one sample in a study of CD8+CD57+ T cells in acquired aplastic anemia. TCRdb redid the calling of the reads with MiXCR, one entry per CDR3 protein. Among around 150,000 distinct CDR3 sequences listed, 70% to 80% were seen once. The sample comprised sorted CD4+, CD8+, or CD8+CD57+ T cells (not recorded which) from PBMCs. The receptors originated from a human donor with aplastic anemia. Both conserved end residues are trimmed from each CDR3.

CDR3	length	V	J
ATRDSYNSPLH	11	TRBV15	TRBJ1-6
ATSDPGTSDEQY	12	TRBV24-1	TRBJ2-7
ASSERQGRKSPLH	13	TRBV25-1	TRBJ1-6
ASSLDAHSYEQY	12	TRBV5-1	TRBJ2-7
ASSQDLETSGRNEQF	15	TRBV7-2	TRBJ2-1
ASSVFLRGGPSGTDTQY	17	TRBV9	TRBJ2-3
ASNTWDSRTDTQY	13	TRBV25-1	TRBJ2-3
ASSLMTDTSSYEQY	14	TRBV7-8	TRBJ2-7
ASSFSGTYEQY	11	TRBV5-4	TRBJ2-7
ATSSRLGDTQY	11	TRBV15	TRBJ2-3
ASRRGQGARGYT	12	TRBV2	TRBJ1-2
ASSLTGQGTTEAF	13	TRBV7-3	TRBJ1-1
ASSSLARGPANYGYT	15	TRBV5-8	TRBJ1-2
ASSLRFLNTQY	11	TRBV7-2	TRBJ2-3
ASRAEGDTQY	10	TRBV7-3	TRBJ2-3
ASSLEGGIYEQY	12	TRBV7-6	TRBJ2-7
SVAGQGAANEQF	12	TRBV29-1	TRBJ2-1
ASSMKVGIYGYT	12	TRBV19	TRBJ1-2
ASSAFDRYMNTEAF	14	TRBV25-1	TRBJ1-1
ASSPVHDQY	9	TRBV2	TRBJ2-5
ASSLEGYGRETQY	13	TRBV5-1	TRBJ2-5
ASSTGLAGGRETQY	14	TRBV7-8	TRBJ2-5
ASSLRQGPYGYT	12	TRBV12-3/TRBV12-4	TRBJ1-2
ASSSRQGTYEQY	12	TRBV7-8	TRBJ2-7
SVSREYQPQH	10	TRBV29-1	TRBJ1-5
ASSGKSGNTIC	11	TRBV9	TRBJ1-3
ASSFGGYEQY	10	TRBV12-3/TRBV12-4	TRBJ2-7
ASSVTDTGSHEQY	13	TRBV9	TRBJ2-7
ASSLDISYNEQF	12	TRBV7-6	TRBJ2-1
ASSLARGEQF	10	TRBV7-9	TRBJ2-1